By proportion, the clone carrying this T cell receptor (beta chain) is medium-sized. Antigen: not known. The source of the sample is a study of metastatic and nonmetastatic thyroid tumors. Looking at the study overall: Repertoire comparison spanned blood and tumor or nodule tissue of malignant and benign thyroid patients. Study results and limitations: As reported, TCR beta diversity in blood and tumor was significantly higher in malignant thyroid tumors than in benign nodules.

Methods used by the authors: To classify distant metastasis in papillary thyroid cancer, a model was built from CDR3 differences across clinicopathological groups. TCRdb reassembled clones from the PCR reads with MiXCR. The V and J calls reflect TCRdb's pipeline rather than the authors' work. The sample includes 5,000 to 7,000 clones, about 32% of them seen just once. Ahead of thyroid surgery, no patient had received treatment of any kind. The sequence derives from a female donor with papillary thyroid cancer or a benign thyroid nodule (not recorded which). Some clones in this sample may be carry-over from other donors' samples. What was sequenced was tumor tissue.

CDR3 amino acids: CASSVGTAWEQYF. The CDR3 DNA follows: TGCGCCAGCAGCGTCGGGACAGCATGGGAGCAGTACTTC. This sequence joins TRBV5-1 and TRBJ2-7; 7 bases fit TRBD1. Per the germline V gene, CDR1 is SGHRS and CDR2 is YFSETQ. This CDR3 is built from 13 residues. With 4 bases clipped from V and 7 bases from J, the junction kept 8 bases outside the gene matches. Full variable domain (outside the CDR3, taken from reference TRBV5-1 and TRBJ2-7): KAGVTQTPRYLIKTRGQQVTLSCSPISGHRSVSWYQQTPGQGLQFLFEYFSETQRNKGNFPGRFSGRQFSNSRSEMNVSTLELGDSALYLCASSVGTAWEQYFGPGTRLTVT.